Included here is one TCR beta chain sequence, with context. As yet, its antigen is unknown. Whereas donors were nominally healthy upon sampling, unrecorded immune exposures were probable. The data were taken from a study of cytomegalovirus exposure and HLA in healthy donors. Study findings and constraints: Presence/absence results assume similar sequencing depth per donor, which may not hold. Looking again later, the authors saw that most CMV-associated TCR beta chains seemed HLA-restricted.

Trimming removed 6 bases from V and 5 bases from J; junction bases left unmatched: 11. Germline V gives CDR1 SGHNT, CDR2 YYREEE (reference sequence). The CDR3 totals 16 residues. 13 Jbeta primers and 60 Vbeta primers were used for the PCR. The assay was immunoSEQ multiplex PCR, and TCRdb's table has in-frame clones only and misses some. Counted here are 150,000 to 200,000 clones, approximately 85% occurring once; the ten biggest clones make up 6.5%. The specimen sequenced was PBMCs. This clonotype originated in a woman aged 45-65 years in good health and CMV-seropositive. The chain links TRBV5-4 to TRBJ1-1, with 12 bases aligning to TRBD1. CDR3 sequence: CASTKPGQGAKTEAFF. The CDR3 DNA reads TGTGCCAGCACCAAACCGGGACAGGGGGCTAAAACTGAAGCTTTCTTT.